This note documents a single T cell receptor (beta chain) sequence. Its antigen is unknown. A J-beta primer mix and a sample-barcoded 5' primer were used in a second PCR of about 6 to 12 cycles. CDR3-containing paired-end reads numbered at least 3 million in each sample. TCRdb reanalysed the 5' RACE reads using MiXCR and keeps one entry per CDR3 protein. The data contain 630,000 or so distinct CDR3 sequences, 25% to 30% of them seen just once; the ten biggest clones take up 15% to 19%. This record comes from a study of blood T cells in healthy people across ages. The overall study: Template switching retrieved approximately one barcoded beta molecule for each two T cells.

Germline CDR1 and CDR2: DFQATT and SNEGSKA (reference sequence). V lost 3 bases and J lost 8, with 14 bases in between. The CDR3 has 13 amino acids. General study results and limits: There was a strong correlation between TCR beta diversity and naive T cell percentage. Estimates of total diversity, which came from one million sequenced T cells, were considered to be underestimates.

The specimen was blood. The clonotype comes from a woman older than 75 in good health. This chain uses TRBV20-1 with TRBJ2-1; weak D call: TRBD2 (5 bases). CDR3 nucleotides: TGCAGTGCTAGTGTTCTAGCTGCGGATGAGCAGTTCTTC. It codes for CSASVLAADEQFF.